These 10 T cell receptor beta chains came from one sample sequenced in a study of beta chain features in type 1 diabetes. As every portion of the isolated RNA was reverse transcribed, the sequencing read expressed TCRB transcripts. Some clones are missing from TCRdb's copy, which holds only in-frame ones; the method was immunoSEQ multiplex PCR. The sample holds fewer than 650,000 clones, roughly a sixth seen once. Source material: naive CD4+ T cells from blood. The receptors here all came from a man aged 18 to 30 in good health.

This clone appeared a few times. The V call is TRBV15, the J call TRBJ2-5, with TRBD1 matching over 8 bases. Germline V CDR1 and CDR2: LNHNV, YYDKDF (reference sequence). This CDR3 region has 16 residues. Trimming removed 0 bases from V and 7 bases from J; junction bases left unmatched: 10. For the CDR3, the DNA is TGTGCCACCAGCAGAGATCCCAGGGGGCAAGGTGTGACCCAGTACTTC. Amino acids: CATSRDPRGQGVTQYF. The full variable domain, completed using reference TRBV15 and TRBJ2-5, is DAMVIQNPRYQVTQFGKPVTLSCSQTLNHNVMYWYQQKSSQAPKLLFHYYDKDFNNEADTPDNFQSRRPNTSFCFLDIRSPGLGDTAMYLCATSRDPRGQGVTQYFGPGTRLLVL.

This clone showed up just a few times. The chain employs TRBV5-5 and TRBJ1-1; 7 positions match TRBD1. This CDR3 is 14 amino acids long. V was clipped by 7 bases and J by 4 bases; unmatched bases: 10. CDR1 is SGHKS, CDR2 YYEKEE, per germline (reference sequence). CDR3 in DNA: TGTGCCAGCGTTTCCGGACAGGAGGGCACTGAAGCTTTCTTT. Its translation is CASVSGQEGTEAFF.

The chain carries TRBV6-4 and TRBJ2-1; TRBD1 aligns across 7 bases. The CDR3 has 15 residues. After removal of 0 bases from V and 2 bases from J, the junction contained 1 base not matched to a gene. Germline V CDR1 and CDR2: MRHNA, SNTAGT. CDR3 in DNA: TGTGCCAGCAGTGACTCGGACAGGACCTACAATGAGCAGTTCTTC. Encoded protein: CASSDSDRTYNEQFF.

This clone was counted a few times. The chain links TRBV30 to TRBJ2-1; no definite D call. The CDR3 is 13 amino acids. In germline, CDR1 is GTSNPN, CDR2 SVGIG (reference sequence). The V end was cut by 5 bases, the J end by 7 bases, with 15 bases between. CDR3 protein: CAWVRFPGNEQFF. The CDR3 nucleotides read TGTGCCTGGGTCAGGTTCCCCGGGAATGAGCAGTTCTTC.

The chain combines TRBV6-5 with TRBJ1-2, with D possibly being TRBD1 (6 bases). The V and J ends lost 2 bases and 8 bases respectively, with 15 bases between them. In germline, CDR1 is MNHEY, CDR2 SVGAGI. The CDR3 runs to 14 residues. CDR3 bases: TGTGCCAGCAGTTACAGGCACAGGGTGGGCGGCTACACCTTC. This codes for CASSYRHRVGGYTF.

This clone was detected only a few times. CDR3 nucleotides: TGTGCCAGCAGCTTGAAGGGCGGGAACACCGGGGAGCTGTTTTTT. This codes for CASSLKGGNTGELFF. V is TRBV5-4 and J is TRBJ2-2; no definite D call. The germline V gene has CDR1 SGHNT and CDR2 YYREEE (reference sequence). V dropped 1 base and J dropped 1 base, with 8 bases sitting between them. The length of the CDR3 is 15 residues.

The gene calls are TRBV6-5 and TRBJ1-6; D is undetermined. Germline lookup yields CDR1 MNHEY and CDR2 SVGAGI. CDR3 length: 15 residues. Trimming removed 2 bases from V and 0 bases from J, with 5 bases in between. The CDR3 DNA follows: TGTGCCAGCAGTTACAGGGACTCCTATAATTCACCCCTCCACTTT. Amino acid sequence: CASSYRDSYNSPLHF.

This clone came up a few times. This chain's CDR3 is CASSLSTRGSNTEAFF. The DNA for the CDR3 is TGTGCCAGCTCACTTTCAACCAGGGGATCCAACACTGAAGCTTTCTTT. The J gene is TRBJ1-1, the V gene TRBV18; perhaps TRBD1 as D (6 bases). CDR3 length equals 16 residues. Trimming removed 4 bases from V and 2 bases from J, with 17 bases in between. Germline V gene lookup returns CDR1 KGHSH and CDR2 LQKENI. Full variable domain (missing parts from reference TRBV18 and TRBJ1-1): NAGVMQNPRHLVRRRGQEARLRCSPMKGHSHVYWYRQLPEEGLKFMVYLQKENIIDESGMPKERFSAEFPKEGPSILRIQQVVRGDSAAYFCASSLSTRGSNTEAFFGQGTRLTVV.

This clone appeared a few times. The chain joins TRBV11-1 to TRBJ2-5; TRBD1 aligns across 8 bases. Unmatched junction bases numbered 4, after V lost 5 bases and J lost 5 bases. The length of the CDR3 is 13 residues. Germline V gene data show CDR1 as SGHAT and CDR2 as FQDESV (reference sequence). The CDR3 loop reads CASSTTGVETQYF. CDR3 nucleotide sequence: TGTGCCAGCAGCACGACAGGGGTCGAGACCCAGTACTTC.

V is TRBV7-8 and J is TRBJ1-5, with D unresolved. Trimming stripped 0 bases from V and 6 bases from J, with 9 bases between. This CDR3 has 14 residues. Germline-derived CDR1 and CDR2 are SGHVS and FQNEAQ. The CDR3 DNA reads TGTGCCAGCAGCTTAGCGCTGGTCAGTCAGCCCCAGCATTTT. Encoded protein: CASSLALVSQPQHF.